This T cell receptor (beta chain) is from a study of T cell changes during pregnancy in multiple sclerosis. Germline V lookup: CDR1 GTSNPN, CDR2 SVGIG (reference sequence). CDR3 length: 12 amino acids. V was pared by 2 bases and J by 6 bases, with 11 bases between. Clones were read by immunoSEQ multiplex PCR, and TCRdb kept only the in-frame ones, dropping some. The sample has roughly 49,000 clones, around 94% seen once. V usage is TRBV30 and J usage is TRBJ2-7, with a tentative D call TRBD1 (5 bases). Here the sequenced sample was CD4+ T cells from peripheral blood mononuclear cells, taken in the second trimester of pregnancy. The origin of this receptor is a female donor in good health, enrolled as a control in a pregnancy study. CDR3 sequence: CAWSPRQREQYF. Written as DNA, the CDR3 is TGTGCCTGGAGTCCGAGACAGCGCGAGCAGTACTTC.